The rows below give T cell receptor beta chains drawn from one sample of a study of shared clonotypes between healthy human individuals. The table came from immunoSEQ multiplex PCR; TCRdb's copy has only in-frame clones and leaves some out. The sample contains hundreds of thousands of clones, 95% to 97% of which appear only once. Sequencing used naive CD8+ T cells sorted from blood. All receptors derive from a woman between 25 and 40 years old in good health. The CDR3 runs from the conserved cysteine through the conserved F or W. The order of the fields is clone size, D gene, J gene, V gene, CDR3 DNA, CDR3 protein. The D gene is left open where the match is weak. A clone size is listed for some rows: how often the clone was seen (once, few, many), or a class if it is expanded.

clone_size: -; d_call: -; j_call: TRBJ2-2; v_call: TRBV11-2; cdr3_nt: TGTGCCAGCAGCTCAATCGGAGGGACGAACACCGGGGAGCTGTTTTTT; cdr3_aa: CASSSIGGTNTGELFF
clone_size: -; d_call: TRBD1; j_call: TRBJ1-2; v_call: TRBV15; cdr3_nt: TGTGCCACCAGCCAGGGACAGGGTCATGGCTACACCTTC; cdr3_aa: CATSQGQGHGYTF
clone_size: -; d_call: -; j_call: TRBJ2-7; v_call: TRBV27; cdr3_nt: TGTGCCAGCTCACCCTGGACCAGAAGCTACGAGCAGTACTTC; cdr3_aa: CASSPWTRSYEQYF
clone_size: once; d_call: TRBD1; j_call: TRBJ1-4; v_call: TRBV13; cdr3_nt: TGTGCCAGCAGCCTAAGGACAGGGTCCGTAACTAATGAAAAACTGTTTTTT; cdr3_aa: CASSLRTGSVTNEKLFF
clone_size: -; d_call: -; j_call: TRBJ1-5; v_call: TRBV7-8; cdr3_nt: TGTGCCAGCAGCTTAGAATCTGTGAATCAGCCCCAGCATTTT; cdr3_aa: CASSLESVNQPQHF
clone_size: -; d_call: -; j_call: TRBJ2-1; v_call: TRBV25-1; cdr3_nt: TGTGCCAGCAGTGAATGGGGGGCAGCTAAGCTCCTGGGGGAGCAGTTCTTC; cdr3_aa: CASSEWGAAKLLGEQFF
clone_size: -; d_call: -; j_call: TRBJ1-1; v_call: TRBV9; cdr3_nt: TGTGCCAGCAGCATCCGGACGGGCACTGAAGCTTTCTTT; cdr3_aa: CASSIRTGTEAFF
clone_size: -; d_call: TRBD2; j_call: TRBJ2-7; v_call: TRBV10-3; cdr3_nt: TGTGCCATCAGTGAGTCCCAAAGCGGGAGTGGGCACGAGCAGTACTTC; cdr3_aa: CAISESQSGSGHEQYF
clone_size: -; d_call: TRBD2; j_call: TRBJ2-7; v_call: TRBV6-1; cdr3_nt: TGTGCCAGCAGAGGGCTAGCGGCCTCCTACGAGCAGTACTTC; cdr3_aa: CASRGLAASYEQYF
clone_size: -; d_call: TRBD2; j_call: TRBJ2-1; v_call: TRBV9; cdr3_nt: TGTGCCAGCAGCTCGCGACTAGCGGGAGGGCTGGGTGAGCAGTTCTTC; cdr3_aa: CASSSRLAGGLGEQFF
clone_size: -; d_call: TRBD2; j_call: TRBJ2-7; v_call: TRBV28; cdr3_nt: TGTGCCAGCAGTTTACAGCGGGAGTACGAGCAGTACTTC; cdr3_aa: CASSLQREYEQYF
clone_size: -; d_call: TRBD2; j_call: TRBJ2-1; v_call: TRBV28; cdr3_nt: TGTGCCAGCAGTTCCCCCTTGAATGTGCGGGAGAGGAGGAATGAGCAGTTCTTC; cdr3_aa: CASSSPLNVRERRNEQFF
clone_size: once; d_call: TRBD1; j_call: TRBJ2-1; v_call: TRBV9; cdr3_nt: TGTGCCAGCAGCGCCCCGGGACAGCGAGGGTCTTGGCAGTTCTTC; cdr3_aa: CASSAPGQRGSWQFF
clone_size: -; d_call: TRBD1; j_call: TRBJ2-2; v_call: TRBV27; cdr3_nt: TGTGCCAGCAGGGTGACAGGGGGGGCCGGGGAGCTGTTTTTT; cdr3_aa: CASRVTGGAGELFF
clone_size: -; d_call: TRBD2; j_call: TRBJ2-1; v_call: TRBV27; cdr3_nt: TGTGCCAGCAGTTTCCAGAGCGGGAGCTCCTACAATGAGCAGTTCTTC; cdr3_aa: CASSFQSGSSYNEQFF
clone_size: -; d_call: TRBD2; j_call: TRBJ2-7; v_call: TRBV6-1; cdr3_nt: TGTGCCAGCACCCCCGGGACGGGAGGATACGAGCAGTACTTC; cdr3_aa: CASTPGTGGYEQYF
clone_size: -; d_call: -; j_call: TRBJ2-3; v_call: TRBV13; cdr3_nt: TGTGCCAGCAGCTTAGGGGCTAGTGGGGGTACGCAGTATTTT; cdr3_aa: CASSLGASGGTQYF
clone_size: few; d_call: -; j_call: TRBJ1-5; v_call: TRBV19; cdr3_nt: TGTGCCAGTAGTATAGATGTCCTCCGGAATCAGCCCCAGCATTTT; cdr3_aa: CASSIDVLRNQPQHF
clone_size: few; d_call: -; j_call: TRBJ1-2; v_call: TRBV19; cdr3_nt: TGTGCCAGTAGTATCGGATTTAACTATGGCTACACCTTC; cdr3_aa: CASSIGFNYGYTF
clone_size: -; d_call: -; j_call: TRBJ2-7; v_call: TRBV7-6; cdr3_nt: TGTGCCAGCAGCCGACTAGGGGGGCGGGAGCAGTACTTC; cdr3_aa: CASSRLGGREQYF
clone_size: -; d_call: TRBD1; j_call: TRBJ1-2; v_call: TRBV27; cdr3_nt: TGTGCCAGCAGTCTCGGACAGGCCTATGGCTACACCTTC; cdr3_aa: CASSLGQAYGYTF
clone_size: -; d_call: TRBD1; j_call: TRBJ1-4; v_call: TRBV25-1; cdr3_nt: TGTGCCAGCTCTCCGACAGGGACCAGGACTAATGAAAAACTGTTTTTT; cdr3_aa: CASSPTGTRTNEKLFF
clone_size: -; d_call: -; j_call: TRBJ2-7; v_call: TRBV2; cdr3_nt: TGTGCCAGCAGTGAATGGGGGTCCTACGAGCAGTACTTC; cdr3_aa: CASSEWGSYEQYF
clone_size: -; d_call: TRBD2; j_call: TRBJ2-7; v_call: TRBV11-2; cdr3_nt: TGTGCCAGCAGCTTACGGGGACTAGCGGACGAGCAGTACTTC; cdr3_aa: CASSLRGLADEQYF
clone_size: once; d_call: -; j_call: TRBJ2-5; v_call: TRBV15; cdr3_nt: TGTGCCACCAGAAACGAGATCCGGGAGACCCAGTACTTC; cdr3_aa: CATRNEIRETQYF
clone_size: -; d_call: TRBD2; j_call: TRBJ2-1; v_call: TRBV11-2; cdr3_nt: TGTGCCAGCAGCTTAAGTCTAGCGGGAGACAATGAGCAGTTCTTC; cdr3_aa: CASSLSLAGDNEQFF
clone_size: -; d_call: -; j_call: TRBJ2-2; v_call: TRBV4-1; cdr3_nt: TGCGCCAGCAGCCAGGGGAGCGGGGAGCTGTTTTTT; cdr3_aa: CASSQGSGELFF
clone_size: -; d_call: -; j_call: TRBJ2-1; v_call: TRBV4-1; cdr3_nt: TGCGCCAGCAGCCAAGATTCAGCGGACTGGAGCTCCTACAATGAGCAGTTCTTC; cdr3_aa: CASSQDSADWSSYNEQFF
clone_size: -; d_call: TRBD1; j_call: TRBJ2-7; v_call: TRBV28; cdr3_nt: TGTGCCAGCAGTGGGACAGACGCCTACGAGCAGTACTTC; cdr3_aa: CASSGTDAYEQYF
clone_size: -; d_call: -; j_call: TRBJ2-2; v_call: TRBV6-5; cdr3_nt: TGTGCCAGCAGTTACGAGGCCAACGGGGAGCTGTTTTTT; cdr3_aa: CASSYEANGELFF
clone_size: -; d_call: -; j_call: TRBJ2-2; v_call: TRBV9; cdr3_nt: TGTGCCAGCAACCAGGGACTGTACACCGGGGAGCTGTTTTTT; cdr3_aa: CASNQGLYTGELFF
clone_size: -; d_call: TRBD1; j_call: TRBJ1-2; v_call: TRBV4-1; cdr3_nt: TGCGCCAGCAGCCAAAGGGGGACAGGCTATGGCTACACCTTC; cdr3_aa: CASSQRGTGYGYTF
clone_size: -; d_call: -; j_call: TRBJ2-7; v_call: TRBV28; cdr3_nt: TGTGCCAGCAGTTTAGGGGGGGGCTCGGCCTACGAGCAGTACTTC; cdr3_aa: CASSLGGGSAYEQYF
clone_size: -; d_call: TRBD1; j_call: TRBJ1-2; v_call: TRBV9; cdr3_nt: TGTGCCAGCAGCAAACAGGGGAGGGACGGCTACACCTTC; cdr3_aa: CASSKQGRDGYTF
clone_size: -; d_call: -; j_call: TRBJ1-1; v_call: TRBV5-5; cdr3_nt: TGTGCCAGCAGTTACTCGATGGGGAGTTACACTGAAGCTTTCTTT; cdr3_aa: CASSYSMGSYTEAFF
clone_size: -; d_call: -; j_call: TRBJ2-5; v_call: TRBV7-9; cdr3_nt: TGTGCCAGCACTTATTCGGAGGGAAGTGGCATCCAAGAGACCCAGTACTTC; cdr3_aa: CASTYSEGSGIQETQYF
clone_size: few; d_call: -; j_call: TRBJ1-1; v_call: TRBV9; cdr3_nt: TGTGCCAGCAGCGTAGGGGATGAGGACACTGAAGCTTTCTTT; cdr3_aa: CASSVGDEDTEAFF
clone_size: -; d_call: TRBD2; j_call: TRBJ2-7; v_call: TRBV5-1; cdr3_nt: TGCGCCAGCAGCTTGAGCGGGGGAGGCACCTCCTACGAGCAGTACTTC; cdr3_aa: CASSLSGGGTSYEQYF
clone_size: -; d_call: -; j_call: TRBJ1-4; v_call: TRBV5-4; cdr3_nt: TGTGCCAGCAGCCCGGGCCGCGCAACTAATGAAAAACTGTTTTTT; cdr3_aa: CASSPGRATNEKLFF
clone_size: -; d_call: -; j_call: TRBJ1-2; v_call: TRBV29-1; cdr3_nt: TGCAGCGTTGAGTGGGGGGGTCCAAATGGCTACACCTTC; cdr3_aa: CSVEWGGPNGYTF
clone_size: once; d_call: TRBD2; j_call: TRBJ2-7; v_call: TRBV6-5; cdr3_nt: TGTGCCAGCAGTCGATGGACTAGCGGCTACGAGCAGTACTTC; cdr3_aa: CASSRWTSGYEQYF
clone_size: -; d_call: -; j_call: TRBJ2-7; v_call: TRBV13; cdr3_nt: TGTGCCAGCAGCTTCGACAGAACAACCTACGAGCAGTACTTC; cdr3_aa: CASSFDRTTYEQYF
clone_size: -; d_call: -; j_call: TRBJ2-7; v_call: TRBV2; cdr3_nt: TGTGCCAGCAGAGAGGGGCAGGACCTCTACGAGCAGTACTTC; cdr3_aa: CASREGQDLYEQYF
clone_size: once; d_call: -; j_call: TRBJ2-3; v_call: TRBV27; cdr3_nt: TGTGCCAGCACCAACCTAGGAACCCGCGGCACAGATACGCAGTATTTT; cdr3_aa: CASTNLGTRGTDTQYF
clone_size: -; d_call: TRBD2; j_call: TRBJ2-5; v_call: TRBV27; cdr3_nt: TGTGCCAGCAGTTCATCTAGCGGGATCCAAGAGACCCAGTACTTC; cdr3_aa: CASSSSSGIQETQYF